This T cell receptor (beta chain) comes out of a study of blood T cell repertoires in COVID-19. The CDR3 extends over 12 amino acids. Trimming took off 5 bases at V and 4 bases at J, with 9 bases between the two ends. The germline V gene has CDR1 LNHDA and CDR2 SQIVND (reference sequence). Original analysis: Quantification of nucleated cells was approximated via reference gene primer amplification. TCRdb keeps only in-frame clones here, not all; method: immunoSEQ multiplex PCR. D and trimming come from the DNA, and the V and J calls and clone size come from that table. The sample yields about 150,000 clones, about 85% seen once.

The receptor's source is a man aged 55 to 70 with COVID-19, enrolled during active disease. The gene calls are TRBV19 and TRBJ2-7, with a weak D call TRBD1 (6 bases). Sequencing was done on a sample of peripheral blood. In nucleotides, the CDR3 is TGTGCCAGTAGTCCAGGGGTATACGAGCAGTACTTC. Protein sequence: CASSPGVYEQYF.